The T cell receptor (beta chain) under discussion was sequenced for a study of cytomegalovirus exposure and HLA in healthy donors. Study conclusions and caveats: A missense variant in DCLRE1C was later tied to TCR beta V- and J-gene trimming.

This CDR3 comprises 16 residues. CDR1 SGHVS and CDR2 FQNEAQ come from the germline V gene. J was trimmed by 5 bases and V by 5 bases; bases with no gene match: 8. Primers for the PCR totalled 60 Vbeta and 13 Jbeta. TCRdb's copy holds only in-frame clones and misses some; the assay was immunoSEQ multiplex PCR. The sample comprises 110,000 to 150,000 clones, more than 7.5% of which are singletons, and 1.8% rests with the top ten. This clone was seen a handful of times. What it binds is not known. The clonotype originates from a man aged 45 to 65 in good health and CMV-seronegative. The chain combines TRBV7-8 with TRBJ2-5; TRBD2 matches 13 bases. The sequencing sample was made of PBMCs. CDR3 sequence (DNA): TGTGCCAGCAGCCCGCTACTAGCGGGAGGGCGGGAGACCCAGTACTTC. Translating it yields CASSPLLAGGRETQYF.